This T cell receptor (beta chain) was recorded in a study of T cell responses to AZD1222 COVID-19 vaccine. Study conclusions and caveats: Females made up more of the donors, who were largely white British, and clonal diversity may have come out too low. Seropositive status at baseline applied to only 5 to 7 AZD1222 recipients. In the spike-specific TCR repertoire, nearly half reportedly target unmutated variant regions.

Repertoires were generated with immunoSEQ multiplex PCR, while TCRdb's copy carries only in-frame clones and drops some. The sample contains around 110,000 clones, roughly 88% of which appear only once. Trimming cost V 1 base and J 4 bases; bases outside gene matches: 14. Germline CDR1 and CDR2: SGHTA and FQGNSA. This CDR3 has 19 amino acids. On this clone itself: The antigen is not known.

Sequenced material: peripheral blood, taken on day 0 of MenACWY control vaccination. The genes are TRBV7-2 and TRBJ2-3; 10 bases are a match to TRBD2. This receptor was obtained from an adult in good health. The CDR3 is CASSLGRVTAGGPSDTQYF. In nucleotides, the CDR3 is TGTGCCAGCAGCTTAGGAAGGGTTACAGCGGGGGGGCCATCAGATACGCAGTATTTT.